This is a list of T cell receptor beta chains from one sample in a study of human CD8 memory T cell subsets. TCRdb reprocessed the 5' RACE reads and stores each CDR3 protein as one record, lacking DNA. In total, the table holds just under 7,500 distinct CDR3 sequences. Sequenced material: CD8+ T cells from PBMCs. Receptors were obtained from a human donor in good health. Both conserved end residues are part of each CDR3. Expanded clones get a size class; other rows say once, few or many, or leave the size out.

j_gene: TRBJ1-5
v_gene: TRBV19
abundance: .
CDR3aa: CASSIEDRGNQPQHF

j_gene: TRBJ2-3
v_gene: TRBV28
abundance: .
CDR3aa: CASRAGAGRADTQYF

j_gene: TRBJ2-1
v_gene: TRBV28
abundance: .
CDR3aa: CASSPLRRDYNEQFF

j_gene: TRBJ2-7
v_gene: TRBV16
abundance: .
CDR3aa: CASSQSMDRWARIAGGEQYF

j_gene: TRBJ1-2
v_gene: TRBV28
abundance: medium-sized
CDR3aa: CASSSGHIDGYTF

j_gene: TRBJ2-5
v_gene: TRBV7-2
abundance: .
CDR3aa: CASSPDSRLRDF

j_gene: TRBJ2-7
v_gene: TRBV20-1
abundance: medium-sized
CDR3aa: CSARDLDGPYEQYF

j_gene: TRBJ2-1
v_gene: TRBV20-1
abundance: .
CDR3aa: CSASSGGAGNEQFF

j_gene: TRBJ2-7
v_gene: TRBV11-2
abundance: medium-sized
CDR3aa: CASSLGTGGAPSYEQYF

j_gene: TRBJ2-1
v_gene: TRBV4-3
abundance: .
CDR3aa: CASSHLGREFEQFF

j_gene: TRBJ2-1
v_gene: TRBV28
abundance: .
CDR3aa: CASSAYLGLITSYNEQFF

j_gene: TRBJ1-1
v_gene: TRBV7-9
abundance: .
CDR3aa: CASSALEAGRNTEAFF

j_gene: TRBJ2-7
v_gene: TRBV5-1
abundance: .
CDR3aa: CASSPTSSYEQYF

j_gene: TRBJ2-7
v_gene: TRBV20-1
abundance: .
CDR3aa: CSARTSGSVGYEQYF

j_gene: TRBJ2-1
v_gene: TRBV28
abundance: .
CDR3aa: CASSLQGSSYNEQFF

j_gene: TRBJ1-1
v_gene: TRBV25-1
abundance: .
CDR3aa: CASSDPGQGATEAFF

j_gene: TRBJ2-1
v_gene: TRBV7-9
abundance: .
CDR3aa: CASSLGASGSRNEQFF

j_gene: TRBJ2-1
v_gene: TRBV7-9
abundance: .
CDR3aa: CASSSSSGARRYNEQFF

j_gene: TRBJ2-7
v_gene: TRBV10-1
abundance: .
CDR3aa: CASSERGQEQYF

j_gene: TRBJ1-1
v_gene: TRBV10-1
abundance: medium-sized
CDR3aa: CASSESTGNTEAFF